The rows below give T cell receptor beta chains drawn from one sample of a study of early T cells in non-severe SARS-CoV-2 infection. Using its own MiXCR run on the 5' RACE reads, TCRdb lists one record per CDR3 protein. The sample lists around 78,000 distinct CDR3 sequences, about 9.5% occurring once. Sequences were derived from whole blood, sampled at baseline. All receptors derive from an adult who was a healthcare worker with PCR-confirmed SARS-CoV-2 infection or an uninfected control (not recorded which). Both conserved end residues are part of each CDR3. A D gene is named only where the DNA matches it firmly. Clone size is not always given. Where it is, it says once, few, many or a class for expanded clones.

V	length	J	size	D	DNA	CDR3
TRBV19	16	TRBJ1-5	many	TRBD1	TGTGCCAGTAGTCTCGGACAGGGACAGAGCAATCAGCCCCAGCATTTT	CASSLGQGQSNQPQHF
TRBV20-1	13	TRBJ1-1	few	-	TGCAGTGTTCGGGGGGGCCGGAACACTGAAGCTTTCTTT	CSVRGGRNTEAFF
TRBV5-1	12	TRBJ1-2	few	-	TGCGCCAGCAGCTTGGGAGGGGATGGCTACACCTTC	CASSLGGDGYTF
TRBV24-1	16	TRBJ2-5	-	TRBD2	TGTGCCACCAGTGATTTCCAGCGGGGGGCCGGGGAGACCCAGTACTTC	CATSDFQRGAGETQYF
TRBV11-3	15	TRBJ2-3	many	-	TGTGCCAGCAGCTCTCTGGAGGGGGGGCTAGATACGCAGTATTTT	CASSSLEGGLDTQYF
TRBV20-1	11	TRBJ2-1	many	-	TGCAGTGCCCCTAGGGGATTCGAGCAGTTCTTC	CSAPRGFEQFF
TRBV29-1	14	TRBJ2-2	many	-	TGCAGCGCGGCTCCCGGGACACCCACCGGGGAGCTGTTTTTT	CSAAPGTPTGELFF
TRBV6-5	14	TRBJ2-1	-	-	TGTGCCAGCAACTACGGGCGATCCCCTTCCCGGCAGTTCTTC	CASNYGRSPSRQFF
TRBV7-7	16	TRBJ2-2	few	-	TGTGCCAGCAGCTTAGCCCTAGGGAGTGGTACCGGGGAGCTGTTTTTT	CASSLALGSGTGELFF
TRBV11-2	12	TRBJ2-7	medium-sized	-	TGTGCCAGCAGCCTTACTAGGAACGAGCAGTACTTC	CASSLTRNEQYF
TRBV11-3	16	TRBJ2-1	few	TRBD2	TGTGCCAGCAGCTTTCTCCTAGCGGGGGCCCACAATGAACAGTTCTTC	CASSFLLAGAHNEQFF
TRBV7-2	14	TRBJ2-2	many	-	TGTGCCAGCAGCTTAGAGGGACGGATCGGGGAGCTGTTTTTT	CASSLEGRIGELFF
TRBV7-8	14	TRBJ2-7	-	TRBD1	TGTGCCAGCAGCTTTTCGGGACAGCCCTCGGAGCAGTACTTC	CASSFSGQPSEQYF
TRBV7-9	13	TRBJ2-7	few	TRBD1	TGTGCCAGCAGCTTAAAGGGGGCGGGCGAGCAGTACTTC	CASSLKGAGEQYF
TRBV2	14	TRBJ1-6	many	-	TGTGCCAGCAGTGGACAGAAGGGGTATTCACCCCTCCACTTT	CASSGQKGYSPLHF
TRBV13	15	TRBJ1-2	-	-	TGTGCCAGCAGCTTAGGCAGGAGGGAGAACTATGGCTACACCTTC	CASSLGRRENYGYTF
TRBV6-6	14	TRBJ2-1	once	-	TGTGCCAGCACTCCGTACGAGTCCTACAATGAGCAGTTCTTC	CASTPYESYNEQFF
TRBV27	16	TRBJ2-2	many	TRBD1	TGTGCCAGCAGTCTTCGACAGGGGCCGAACACCGGGGAGCTGTTTTTT	CASSLRQGPNTGELFF
TRBV3-1	17	TRBJ1-1	-	TRBD1	TGTGCCAGCAGCCAACGGTCCGGGACAGGGTGGAACACTGAAGCTTTCTTT	CASSQRSGTGWNTEAFF
TRBV7-3	12	TRBJ2-1	few	-	TGTGCCAGCAGCTTACCCGGTGGGGAGCAGTTCTTC	CASSLPGGEQFF
TRBV7-3	13	TRBJ2-2	few	-	TGTGCCAGCAGCTTACTAGGCACCGGGGAGCTGTTTTTT	CASSLLGTGELFF
TRBV20-1	13	TRBJ1-5	many	-	TGCAGTGCTAGTTCTTTCAGAAATCAGCCCCAGCATTTT	CSASSFRNQPQHF
TRBV10-3	11	TRBJ2-7	-	-	TGTGCCGGGGGGGACAACTACGAGCAGTACTTC	CAGGDNYEQYF
TRBV20-1	21	TRBJ1-4	few	TRBD1	TGCAGTGCTAGACCCTGGGGTACAGGGGGCGATTTGATTTCGGCTAATGAAAAACTGTTTTTT	CSARPWGTGGDLISANEKLFF
TRBV4-2	16	TRBJ2-2	many	-	TGTGCCAGCAGCCAAGATGGCGGCGGAAACACCGGGGAGCTGTTTTTT	CASSQDGGGNTGELFF
TRBV2	15	TRBJ2-4	few	TRBD2	TGTGCCAGCAGTGAAGCTAGCGGGGCCAAAAACATTCAGTACTTC	CASSEASGAKNIQYF
TRBV9	15	TRBJ2-3	few	TRBD1	TGTGCCAGCAGCGTAGAGGGACAGGGGGCAGATACGCAGTATTTT	CASSVEGQGADTQYF
TRBV20-1	11	TRBJ1-1	-	-	TGCAGTGCTAGCCCGGAGAGAGAAGCTTTCTTT	CSASPEREAFF
TRBV19	17	TRBJ1-1	-	-	TGTGCCAGTAGTATCCCCTCCTACAGGGAGCAACACACTGAAGCTTTCTTT	CASSIPSYREQHTEAFF
TRBV20-1	14	TRBJ2-7	few	-	TGCAGTGCCACTCCGAGTGGGGGTTCCTACGAGCAGTACTTC	CSATPSGGSYEQYF
TRBV28	15	TRBJ1-1	few	TRBD1	TGTGCCAGCAGGGAGGGACAGGGCCTGAACACTGAAGCTTTCTTT	CASREGQGLNTEAFF
TRBV30	12	TRBJ1-2	few	-	TGTGCCCAAGGCGATAGGACCTATGGCTACACCTTC	CAQGDRTYGYTF
TRBV5-4	14	TRBJ2-5	few	-	TGTGCCAGCAGCTTGCCCGGGAGACAAGAGACCCAGTACTTC	CASSLPGRQETQYF
TRBV11-2	14	TRBJ2-5	many	-	TGTGCCAGCAGCTTTTGGCAGATACAAGAGACCCAGTACTTC	CASSFWQIQETQYF
TRBV20-1	16	TRBJ2-1	many	TRBD2	TGCAGTGCTAGGGTAGGGACTAGCGGGGAGAACAATGAGCAGTTCTTC	CSARVGTSGENNEQFF
TRBV27	11	TRBJ2-7	few	-	TGTGCCAGCGGTACCTCCTACGAGCAGTACTTC	CASGTSYEQYF
TRBV6-2/TRBV6-3	15	TRBJ1-1	-	-	TGTGCCAGCAGGCCTGCTGTGTTAATGAACACTGAAGCTTTCTTT	CASRPAVLMNTEAFF
TRBV7-2	15	TRBJ2-7	-	-	TGTGCCAGCAGCTCCCCGGGCGGGGGCCGGAACGAGCAGTACTTC	CASSSPGGGRNEQYF
TRBV11-2	12	TRBJ2-7	-	-	TGTGCCAGCAGCTCCATCAGCTACGAGCAGTACTTC	CASSSISYEQYF
TRBV2	11	TRBJ2-1	-	-	TGTGCCAGCGGTCTTTACAATGAGCAGTTCTTC	CASGLYNEQFF
TRBV9	18	TRBJ2-1	few	-	TGTGCCAGCAGCGCCCCACAGGCCACTTTGGGCTCCTACAATGAGCAGTTCTTC	CASSAPQATLGSYNEQFF
TRBV30	18	TRBJ1-5	-	-	TGTGCCTGGAGTGTATCCTCCAGCGTTACTTCATGCTGGCAGCCCCAGCATTTT	CAWSVSSSVTSCWQPQHF
TRBV7-8	13	TRBJ2-3	many	-	TGTGCCAGCAGGGACAGCAGCACAGATACGCAGTATTTT	CASRDSSTDTQYF
TRBV11-2	15	TRBJ2-1	many	-	TGTGCCAGCAGCTTAGAGGCCGGGTCGTACAATGAGCAGTTCTTC	CASSLEAGSYNEQFF
TRBV27	13	TRBJ2-7	many	-	TGTGCCAGCAGTTTAGCCAGGTCCTACGAGCAGTACTTC	CASSLARSYEQYF
TRBV3-1	15	TRBJ1-5	-	-	TGTGCCAGCAGCCAAGATACGAGTATTAATCAGCCCCAGCATTTT	CASSQDTSINQPQHF
TRBV6-2/TRBV6-3	14	TRBJ2-3	few	-	TGTGCCAGTATGGAGAGAAGTAGGACAGATACGCAGTATTTT	CASMERSRTDTQYF